Shown below are 31 T cell receptor beta chains from a single sample sequenced in a study of shared clonotypes between healthy human individuals. TCRdb keeps only in-frame clones here, not all; method: immunoSEQ multiplex PCR. Counted here are about 560,000 clones, around 78% occurring once; the ten biggest clones make up more than 10%. Sequenced input: PBMCs. The receptor set was obtained from a woman aged 35 to 49 in good health. Some clones in this sample may be carry-over from other donors' samples.

The chain is built from TRBV4-2 and TRBJ1-4; the D gene is possibly TRBD1 (5 bases). Trimming took 6 bases from V and 4 from J, leaving 18 bases between them. The length of the CDR3 is 16 residues. Per the germline V gene, CDR1 is LGHNA and CDR2 is YNFKEQ. Here the CDR3 DNA reads TGTGCCAGCAGTCAAAGCGCGGAGGGGCTTAATGAAAAACTGTTTTTT. Its translation: CASSQSAEGLNEKLFF.

The gene calls are TRBV7-9 and TRBJ2-7, with D unresolved. Trimming left V 0 bases short and J 0 bases short, with 6 bases between. The germline CDR1 and CDR2 sequences are SEHNR and FQNEAQ (reference sequence). The CDR3 runs to 14 residues. For the CDR3, the DNA is TGTGCCAGCAGCTTAGCGGCAGCCTCCTACGAGCAGTACTTC. The encoded protein is CASSLAAASYEQYF.

This CDR3 is CASSAGLAGGREQYF. The CDR3 nucleotides read TGCGCCAGCAGCGCCGGACTAGCGGGAGGTCGTGAGCAGTACTTC. The V and J genes are TRBV4-1 and TRBJ2-7; TRBD2 agrees at 14 bases. V lost 5 bases, J lost 7 bases, and 7 bases stayed unmatched. The CDR3 is made up of 15 amino acids. CDR1 is MGHRA and CDR2 is YSYEKL in the germline V gene.

For this clone: The same CDR3 can be traced to other DNA sequences in this sample. The chain joins TRBV18 to TRBJ2-7; D call uncertain. V shed 5 bases and J shed 0 bases, with 5 bases lying between them. The CDR3 extends over 12 amino acids. Germline V gene lookup returns CDR1 KGHSH and CDR2 LQKENI. The CDR3 loop reads CASSSSSYEQYF. The CDR3 DNA reads TGTGCCAGCTCATCCTCCTCCTACGAGCAGTACTTC.

This clone was found many times. The gene calls are TRBV10-3 and TRBJ2-5; a possible D gene is TRBD1 (5 bases). In germline, CDR1 is ENHRY, CDR2 SYGVKD. This CDR3 has 14 amino acids. With 6 bases removed from V and 2 bases from J, the gap between germline ends came to 13 bases. The CDR3 DNA is TGTGCCATCAGCGCCATACAGGCGCAAGAGACCCAGTACTTC. It is translated as CAISAIQAQETQYF.

Regarding this clone: A read error is the likely source, as a far larger clone sits one nucleotide away. The chain couples TRBV20-1 to TRBJ2-3; D is uncertain. The CDR3 loop spans 11 amino acids. The germline CDR1 and CDR2 sequences are DFQATT and SNEGSKA (reference sequence). V dropped 7 bases and J dropped 4 bases, with 9 bases sitting between them. CDR3 region: CSVSYPDTQYF. DNA of the CDR3: TGCAGTGTTAGTTATCCAGATACGCAGTATTTT.

The genes are TRBV19 and TRBJ2-2; D gene uncertain. Germline lookup yields CDR1 LNHDA and CDR2 SQIVND (reference sequence). The CDR3 is 11 residues long. V lost 10 bases and J 7 bases, leaving 10 bases between the germline ends. The chain's CDR3 is CANTTFGELFF. DNA for the CDR3: TGTGCCAACACTACGTTCGGGGAGCTGTTTTTT.

This clone was detected once. The chain combines TRBV4-1 with TRBJ1-3, with D hard to call. Germline V CDR1 and CDR2: MGHRA, YSYEKL. The length of the CDR3 is 15 residues. The V and J ends lost 1 base and 1 base respectively, with 8 bases between them. DNA for the CDR3: TGCGCCAGCAGCCAAGGGACCCTATCTGGAAACACCATATATTTT. Its translation: CASSQGTLSGNTIYF.

This chain joins TRBV18 and TRBJ1-1; D may be TRBD1 (5 bases). The V gene's germline CDR1 is KGHSH and CDR2 LQKENI. The CDR3 runs to 15 residues. V was cut by 5 bases and J by 0 bases, with 13 bases left in between. The CDR3 protein is CASSEIQGMNTEAFF. CDR3 sequence (DNA): TGTGCCAGCTCAGAGATTCAGGGTATGAACACTGAAGCTTTCTTT.

The J gene is TRBJ2-7, the V gene TRBV19; TRBD2 is a possible D gene (5 bases). Trimming pared 3 bases from V and 1 base from J, leaving 10 bases between. This CDR3 is built from 14 residues. Germline V gene lookup returns CDR1 LNHDA and CDR2 SQIVND (reference sequence). CDR3: CASSIVSGSYEQYF. Here the CDR3 DNA reads TGTGCCAGTAGTATTGTAAGCGGATCCTACGAGCAGTACTTC. Supplemented by reference TRBV19 and TRBJ2-7, the full variable domain reads DGGITQSPKYLFRKEGQNVTLSCEQNLNHDAMYWYRQDPGQGLRLIYYSQIVNDFQKGDIAEGYSVSREKKESFPLTVTSAQKNPTAFYLCASSIVSGSYEQYFGPGTRLTVT.

The J gene is TRBJ2-7, the V gene TRBV6-1; D is possibly TRBD2 (6 bases). Trimming removed 6 bases from V and 2 bases from J, with 14 bases in between. The CDR3 is 14 residues long. CDR1 MNHNS and CDR2 SASEGT come from the germline V gene. CDR3 nucleotides: TGTGCCAGCAGCCTACAAGCGGGCCCCTACGAGCAGTACTTC. This codes for CASSLQAGPYEQYF.

V usage is TRBV6-1 and J usage is TRBJ1-5; weak D call: TRBD1 (5 bases). The germline gives CDR1 MNHNS, CDR2 SASEGT. The CDR3 is 14 residues long. Trimming took off 8 bases at V and 3 bases at J, with 14 bases between the two ends. CDR3 DNA: TGTGCCAGCGGGGGACGCAGCCCCAATCAGCCCCAGCATTTT. Translated, it gives CASGGRSPNQPQHF.

A remark on this clone: One end of the junction does not line up with germline, which may come from a read error. The CDR3 DNA sequence: TGTGCCAGCAGTTTGAGTACAGGGTATTTGTCTGGAAGCACCATATATTTT. It translates to CASSLSTGYLSGSTIYF. This sequence joins TRBV28 and TRBJ1-3, with TRBD1 as a possible D gene (6 bases). Germline CDR1 MDHEN, CDR2 SYDVKM. CDR3 size: 17 residues.

This clone was recorded once. The V and J genes are TRBV30 and TRBJ1-6; 7 nucleotides align to TRBD1. The length of the CDR3 is 15 residues. Germline lookup yields CDR1 GTSNPN and CDR2 SVGIG (reference sequence). V lost 0 bases to trimming and J lost 7 bases; unmatched junction nucleotides: 6. The DNA of the CDR3 is TGTGCCTGGAGTGTACTGGCAGGGGGAAATTCACCCCTCCACTTT. The encoded protein is CAWSVLAGGNSPLHF.

The chain combines TRBV5-3 with TRBJ2-1, with 8 bases identical to TRBD1. TRBV5-3 belongs to the ORF category, with a function that is uncertain. This CDR3 is built from 16 residues. V lost 4 bases to trimming and J lost 7 bases; unmatched junction nucleotides: 13. CDR3 sequence: CARSLPGQGGQNEQFF. The CDR3, as DNA: TGTGCCAGAAGCCTACCTGGACAGGGAGGTCAGAATGAGCAGTTCTTC.

The rearrangement links TRBV7-2 to TRBJ1-3; the D gene is possibly TRBD1 (5 bases). Germline CDR1 reads SGHTA; CDR2 reads FQGNSA. Deletions cut 5 bases from V and 1 base from J, with 9 bases between. The CDR3 consists of 14 residues. CDR3 coding DNA: TGTGCCAGCAGCACCCGGGGGTCTGGAAACACCATATATTTT. Its protein product is CASSTRGSGNTIYF.

This clone occurred once. The rearrangement uses TRBV30 and TRBJ2-1; 8 nucleotides agree with TRBD2. V lost 1 base to trimming and J lost 2 bases; unmatched junction nucleotides: 7. Germline V CDR1 and CDR2: GTSNPN, SVGIG (reference sequence). This CDR3 has 16 residues. CDR3 nucleotide sequence: TGTGCCTGGAGTGCTCCTTCAGCGGGGGCCTACAATGAGCAGTTCTTC. Its translation is CAWSAPSAGAYNEQFF.

The chain couples TRBV6-6 to TRBJ2-3; D unclear. V was shortened by 6 bases and J by 6 bases, with 10 bases between the two germline ends. The CDR3 consists of 12 residues. Germline CDR1 is MNHNY and CDR2 is SVGAGI (reference sequence). This CDR3 reads CASSLLVDTQYF. Written as DNA, the CDR3 is TGTGCCAGCAGCCTCTTGGTGGATACGCAGTATTTT.

The table lists this clone with a few counts. J is TRBJ2-1 and V is TRBV27; D ambiguous. CDR1 is MNHEY, CDR2 SMNVEV, per germline (reference sequence). V gave up 3 bases and J gave up 9 bases, with 15 bases separating them. This CDR3 spans 14 amino acids. CDR3 residues: CASSFTGQVGEQFF. The CDR3 DNA follows: TGTGCCAGCAGTTTTACGGGCCAGGTGGGTGAGCAGTTCTTC.

Regarding this clone: A single base separates this from a much larger clone, so it may be a read error. The rearrangement joins TRBV28 to TRBJ1-5; possible D gene TRBD1, 5 bases. CDR3 length equals 16 residues. CDR1 is MDHEN, CDR2 SYDVKM, per germline. CDR3 DNA sequence: TGTGCCAACAGTTTACAGGCCAGTTATAGCAATCAGCCCCAGCATTTT. It encodes CANSLQASYSNQPQHF.

V and J are TRBV9 and TRBJ2-5; 10 nucleotides match TRBD2. Germline assignment: CDR1 SGDLS and CDR2 YYNGEE. The CDR3 is made up of 16 amino acids. V was clipped by 1 base and J by 4 bases; unmatched bases: 7. The CDR3 reads CASSVRSSGGAETQYF. In DNA form, the CDR3 reads TGTGCCAGCAGCGTACGATCGAGCGGGGGGGCAGAGACCCAGTACTTC.

The table lists this clone with a few counts. The chain combines TRBV2 with TRBJ1-1; 8 nucleotides agree with TRBD1. V gave up 6 bases and J gave up 4 bases; unmatched junction bases: 4. The CDR3 length is 13 residues. Germline CDR1 SNHLY, CDR2 FYNNEI. This chain's CDR3 is CASSADRATEAFF. DNA of the CDR3: TGTGCCAGCAGCGCGGACAGGGCCACTGAAGCTTTCTTT.

The chain recombines TRBV4-1 with TRBJ2-1; possibly TRBD1 for D (6 bases). Per germline, CDR1 MGHRA and CDR2 YSYEKL. The CDR3 consists of 14 residues. With 2 bases removed from V and 6 bases from J, the gap between germline ends came to 11 bases. This CDR3 is CASSQSQGINEQFF. In DNA form, the CDR3 reads TGCGCCAGCAGCCAATCACAGGGTATCAATGAGCAGTTCTTC.

This sequence joins TRBV30 and TRBJ2-3, with TRBD1 identical over 11 bases. Germline CDR1 GTSNPN, CDR2 SVGIG (reference sequence). The V gene end was trimmed by 2 bases and the J gene end by 0 bases; junction bases not matched to a gene: 16. The CDR3 runs to 20 residues. The CDR3 protein is CAWSQPGTGGTLSSTDTQYF. In DNA form, the CDR3 reads TGTGCCTGGAGTCAACCCGGGACAGGGGGAACGCTATCTAGCACAGATACGCAGTATTTT.

This clone was recorded at least ten times. The V and J genes are TRBV25-1 and TRBJ2-4, with TRBD2 matching 8 bases. With 4 bases clipped from V and 0 bases from J, the junction kept 8 bases outside the gene matches. CDR1 and CDR2 (germline): MGHDK, SYGVNS. This CDR3 contains 17 residues. CDR3 sequence reads: CASSGRVAGSAKNIQYF. The CDR3 nucleotides are TGTGCCAGCAGTGGACGGGTAGCGGGATCAGCCAAAAACATTCAGTACTTC.

The J gene is TRBJ2-1, the V gene TRBV10-1; D call uncertain. The V end was cut by 0 bases, the J end by 6 bases, with 9 bases between. This CDR3 has 14 amino acids. The germline CDR1 and CDR2 sequences are WNHNN and SYGVQD (reference sequence). CDR3 DNA: TGCGCCAGCAGTGAGTCTTGGCGGAGCAATGAGCAGTTCTTC. Translating it yields CASSESWRSNEQFF.

In the case of this clone: Within the sample, other DNA sequences also encode this same CDR3. V and J are TRBV5-1 and TRBJ2-1; 12 nucleotides match TRBD2. The germline CDR1 and CDR2 sequences are SGHRS and YFSETQ. Germline trimming cut 1 base from V and 9 bases from J; bases unmatched to any gene: 5. The CDR3 runs 15 residues. CDR3 DNA sequence: TGCGCCAGCAGCTTGCTAGCGGGAGGGCCGGGTGAGCAGTTCTTC. It is translated as CASSLLAGGPGEQFF. Looking up the rest from reference TRBV5-1 and TRBJ2-1 gives the full variable domain: KAGVTQTPRYLIKTRGQQVTLSCSPISGHRSVSWYQQTPGQGLQFLFEYFSETQRNKGNFPGRFSGRQFSNSRSEMNVSTLELGDSALYLCASSLLAGGPGEQFFGPGTRLTVL.

The chain has TRBV4-1 and TRBJ2-3; D perhaps matches TRBD1 (6 bases). This CDR3 is built from 19 residues. Germline assignment: CDR1 MGHRA and CDR2 YSYEKL. The V end was cut by 1 base, the J end by 6 bases, with 26 bases between. CDR3 protein: CASSQVRGKTGRGPDTQYF. In nucleotides, the CDR3 is TGCGCCAGCAGCCAAGTCCGTGGGAAAACAGGGCGAGGGCCCGATACGCAGTATTTT.

On this clone: A far larger clone is just one base off, so this is likely a read error. The gene calls are TRBV7-8 and TRBJ1-2; 9 positions match TRBD1. The germline CDR1 and CDR2 sequences are SGHVS and FQNEAQ. The ends lost 4 bases at V and 4 bases at J; junction bases unmatched: 4. CDR3 length equals 14 residues. The CDR3 reads CASSSDRGGYGYTF. Written as DNA, the CDR3 is TGTGCCAGCAGCTCGGACAGGGGAGGCTATGGCTACACCTTC.

There are a few counts of this clone. The rearrangement uses TRBV30 and TRBJ1-1, with D hard to call. Germline V lookup: CDR1 GTSNPN, CDR2 SVGIG (reference sequence). The V end lost 3 bases, the J end lost 1 base, and 9 bases lay between the germline ends. CDR3 length equals 13 residues. The CDR3 is CAWRWTANTEAFF. CDR3 coding DNA: TGTGCCTGGAGGTGGACCGCGAACACTGAAGCTTTCTTT.

The chain recombines TRBV18 with TRBJ2-7; no clear D. Germline CDR1 reads KGHSH; CDR2 reads LQKENI. V was pared by 6 bases and J by 4 bases, with 13 bases between. CDR3 size: 13 residues. The CDR3 spells CASSPLGWYEQYF. CDR3 sequence (DNA): TGTGCCAGCTCCCCTTTGGGGTGGTACGAGCAGTACTTC.